This TCR beta chain was profiled in a study of CD8 T cells in Susac syndrome. The sample holds a few counts of this clonotype. Controls were healthy donors chosen to match patients in age and sex. TEMRA cells were FACS-enriched, with CD8+ and CD4+ T cells isolated negatively. Reverse transcription used roughly 0.5 to 1 ug RNA and random hexamers. By means of immunoSEQ multiplex PCR, TCR beta CDR3 spanning 54 Vbeta and 13 Jbeta underwent amplification. TCRdb reanalysed the immunoSEQ multiplex PCR reads using MiXCR and keeps one entry per CDR3 protein. The data contain 100,000 to 150,000 distinct CDR3 sequences, around 94% of them singletons. The germline gives CDR1 SGHRS, CDR2 YFSETQ. V shed 1 base and J 3 bases; nucleotides not matched to a gene: 1. This CDR3 contains 13 residues.

This TCR was sampled from a human donor in good health. This rearrangement joins TRBV5-1 to TRBJ2-7; 7 positions agree with TRBD2. Material: CD4+ T cells from PBMCs. The CDR3 nucleotides are TGCGCCAGCAGCTTGACTAGCGTCTACGAGCAGTACTTC. Translation: CASSLTSVYEQYF.